A single sample is the source of the 8 T cell receptor beta chains below, sequenced in a study of shared clonotypes between healthy human individuals. Clones were sequenced by immunoSEQ multiplex PCR, and TCRdb holds only the in-frame ones, with some missing. The sample lists roughly 1,100,000 clones, 70% to 80% seen once, with approximately 1.5% in the top ten. The specimen was memory CD4+ T cells sorted from blood. Subset noted: CD45RA-negative fraction. The receptor source for this set is a man younger than 35 in good health.

The chain uses TRBV11-2 and TRBJ2-2; no firm D call. Deletions cut 1 base from V and 2 bases from J, with 11 bases between. This CDR3 has 16 amino acids. Germline V CDR1 and CDR2: SGHAT, FQNNGV. CDR3 bases: TGTGCCAGCAGCTTAGTACTTGGCCTAAACACCGGGGAGCTGTTTTTT. It yields the protein CASSLVLGLNTGELFF.

This chain uses TRBV2 with TRBJ2-2, with D tentatively TRBD1 or TRBD2 (5 bases each). V lost 6 bases to trimming and J lost 5 bases, with 13 bases between them. Germline V gene data show CDR1 as SNHLY and CDR2 as FYNNEI. The CDR3 totals 14 residues. The chain's CDR3 is CASRGTQSTGELFF. For the CDR3, the DNA is TGTGCCAGCAGAGGGACGCAATCGACCGGGGAGCTGTTTTTT.

The chain employs TRBV7-2 and TRBJ2-2, with a weak D call TRBD2 (7 bases). This CDR3 contains 16 residues. CDR1 and CDR2 (germline): SGHTA, FQGNSA. Trimming removed 5 bases at V and 2 bases at J, with 15 bases between. Written as DNA, the CDR3 is TGTGCCAGCAGCCCCCGGGGGGCCCCCAACACCGGGGAGCTGTTTTTT. Translation gives CASSPRGAPNTGELFF. Drawing the rest from reference TRBV7-2 and TRBJ2-2, the complete variable domain is GAGVSQSPSNKVTEKGKDVELRCDPISGHTALYWYRQSLGQGLEFLIYFQGNSAPDKSGLPSDRFSAERTGGSVSTLTIQRTQQEDSAVYLCASSPRGAPNTGELFFGEGSRLTVL.

The V call is TRBV9, the J call TRBJ2-5, with 10 bases aligning to TRBD1. CDR3 size: 19 residues. Germline V gene sequence: CDR1 SGDLS, CDR2 YYNGEE. The trim removed 3 bases at V and 2 bases at J, leaving 16 bases unmatched. The CDR3 is CASSEGRGQGMWGQETQYF. Here the CDR3 DNA reads TGTGCCAGCAGCGAGGGTAGGGGACAGGGGATGTGGGGGCAAGAGACCCAGTACTTC.

This clone was picked up a small number of times. The CDR3 spells CASSGDRVKGGYTF. CDR3 coding DNA: TGCGCCAGCAGCGGGGATCGAGTAAAGGGTGGCTACACCTTC. This chain joins TRBV5-1 and TRBJ1-2; D gene uncertain. Germline CDR1 reads SGHRS; CDR2 reads YFSETQ. The CDR3 sequence is 14 residues long. With 4 bases removed from V and 7 bases from J, the gap between germline ends came to 17 bases.

The chain recombines TRBV28 with TRBJ1-5; D remains ambiguous. V was shortened by 2 bases and J by 7 bases, with 9 bases between the two germline ends. The CDR3 extends over 13 amino acids. Germline V gene data show CDR1 as MDHEN and CDR2 as SYDVKM. CDR3: CASSLLQSQPQHF. The CDR3 nucleotides are TGTGCCAGCAGTTTACTACAGTCACAGCCCCAGCATTTT.

The chain uses TRBV12-1 and TRBJ2-7; TRBD2, the D gene given by the table, was not confirmed from the DNA. TRBV12-1 has pseudogene status. The CDR3 spans 15 residues. The CDR3 loop reads CASSFKRQLSYEQYF. Here the CDR3 DNA reads TGTGCCAGCAGCTTTAAGCGCCAACTCTCCTACGAGCAGTACTTC.

The rearrangement uses TRBV10-3 and TRBJ2-1; 11 bases fit TRBD2. Germline V lookup: CDR1 ENHRY, CDR2 SYGVKD. Unmatched junction bases numbered 5, after V lost 10 bases and J lost 3 bases. This CDR3 contains 14 residues. The DNA for the CDR3 is TGTGCCACCTCTAGCGGGGGGTTCTACAATGAGCAGTTCTTC. This codes for CATSSGGFYNEQFF.